This record covers a single T cell receptor beta chain. Its antigen is unknown. This entry comes from a study of T cell responses to AZD1222 COVID-19 vaccine. Broader study findings: Only after the peak T cell response were repertoires sampled. Vaccine-associated CD4 TCRs ranged over spike, dominating at 160-218 and 743-854. The number of AZD1222 recipients seropositive at baseline was only five or six. Elevations in Spike-specific TCR breadth and depth followed administration of two AZD1222 doses.

Trimming took 2 bases from V and 4 from J, leaving 8 bases between them. This CDR3 has 13 amino acids. Germline V gene data show CDR1 as ENHRY and CDR2 as SYGVKD. The repertoire was sequenced with immunoSEQ multiplex PCR; TCRdb's copy has only in-frame clones and lacks some. Among roughly 160,000 clones listed, 92% were seen once. The source of this sequence is an adult in good health. The chain links TRBV10-3 to TRBJ1-1; D is ambiguous. This specimen was peripheral blood, taken on day 0 of MenACWY control vaccination. The CDR3 region is CAISEGGSTEAFF. CDR3 sequence (DNA): TGTGCCATCAGTGAGGGTGGGAGCACTGAAGCTTTCTTT.